What follows are 14 T cell receptor beta chains derived from one specimen sequenced in a study of blood T cell repertoires in COVID-19. Sequencing was performed with immunoSEQ multiplex PCR; in TCRdb, only in-frame clones are kept and a portion is missing. The profile shows under 350,000 clones, about 89% of them singletons. Sequencing was performed on PBMCs or T cells enriched from blood (not recorded which). The source of these receptors is a woman aged 18 to 35 who had recovered from COVID-19.

CDR3 coding DNA: TGTGCCAGCAGCCAGACCCACAAGACAGGGTCCGGGTACGAGCAGTACTTC. This translates into CASSQTHKTGSGYEQYF. The V and J genes are TRBV5-6 and TRBJ2-7; 7 nucleotides match TRBD1. V shed 4 bases, J shed 4 bases, and the junction held 17 bases outside the gene matches. The CDR3 has 17 residues. The germline V gene has CDR1 SGHDT and CDR2 YYEEEE.

About this clone: One end of the junction varies from germline; a read error may be responsible. V and J are TRBV27 and TRBJ1-1; D ambiguous. The CDR3 totals 11 residues. Per germline, CDR1 MNHEY and CDR2 SMNVEV (reference sequence). The DNA of the CDR3 is TGTGCAAGCACGTCGGACACTGAAGCTTTCTTT. This translates into CASTSDTEAFF.

The chain links TRBV2 to TRBJ1-2; 8 bases align to TRBD1. The germline gives CDR1 SNHLY, CDR2 FYNNEI. With V trimmed by 4 bases and J by 14 bases, 15 bases remained unmatched. The CDR3 sequence is 14 residues long. For the CDR3, the DNA is TGTGCCAGCAGTGTAGTTGGAGGACAGGGAATTGGGACCTTC. Its translation: CASSVVGGQGIGTF.

This clone came up once. The J gene is TRBJ2-1, the V gene TRBV28; TRBD2 might be the D (5 bases). Between the trimmed V and J ends, which lost 5 bases and 4 bases, there was a span of 15 bases. This CDR3 region has 15 residues. CDR1 MDHEN and CDR2 SYDVKM come from the germline V gene. This CDR3 is CASSDAAEMYNEQFF. In DNA form, the CDR3 reads TGTGCCAGCAGTGATGCAGCGGAAATGTACAATGAGCAGTTCTTC.

The V gene is TRBV3-1 (or the pseudogene TRBV3-2), the J gene TRBJ2-3; the match to TRBD2 covers 9 bases. Germline trimming cut 1 base from V and 0 bases from J; bases unmatched to any gene: 2. This CDR3 is 16 amino acids long. Germline CDR1 LGHDT, CDR2 YNNKEL (reference sequence). This CDR3 reads CASSQGTSGSTDTQYF. CDR3 DNA: TGTGCCAGCAGCCAAGGAACTAGCGGGAGCACAGATACGCAGTATTTT.

V gene TRBV19 combines with J gene TRBJ1-3; D uncertain. This CDR3 is built from 16 residues. Deletions cut 2 bases from V and 0 bases from J, with 11 bases between. Germline V gene sequence: CDR1 LNHDA, CDR2 SQIVND (reference sequence). In DNA, the CDR3 is TGTGCCAGTAGTATACACCCCCAGATCTCTGGAAACACCATATATTTT. It encodes CASSIHPQISGNTIYF.

The J gene is TRBJ1-2, the V gene TRBV7-8; TRBD1 matches at 9 bases. The germline gives CDR1 SGHVS, CDR2 FQNEAQ. The CDR3 contains 17 residues. J gave up 8 bases and V 2 bases, and 15 bases lay outside the gene matches. Here the CDR3 reads CASSLKQLTGGAGGYTF. The CDR3 region has the DNA TGTGCCAGCAGCTTAAAACAACTAACAGGGGGCGCAGGGGGCTACACCTTC.

The rearrangement joins TRBV28 to TRBJ2-7, with TRBD2 identical over 9 bases. The V and J ends lost 8 bases and 1 base, in that order; junction bases with no gene match: 3. Germline CDR1 reads MDHEN; CDR2 reads SYDVKM. The CDR3 totals 13 residues. CDR3 region: CASRLAASYEQYF. CDR3 coding DNA: TGTGCCAGCCGACTAGCGGCATCCTACGAGCAGTACTTC.

The chain uses TRBV7-9 and TRBJ1-5; D unresolved. V lost 4 bases to trimming and J lost 4 bases, with 8 bases between them. Germline CDR1 and CDR2: SEHNR and FQNEAQ (reference sequence). The CDR3 totals 13 residues. CDR3 sequence: CASSSSLNQPQHF. The CDR3 region has the DNA TGTGCCAGCAGCTCAAGCCTAAATCAGCCCCAGCATTTT.

The chain uses TRBV5-5 and TRBJ2-7; 7 positions agree with TRBD1. V shed 4 bases and J 5 bases; nucleotides not matched to a gene: 15. CDR1 and CDR2 from the germline V gene are SGHKS and YYEKEE (reference sequence). CDR3 length: 16 residues. CDR3 bases: TGTGCCAGCAGCCCGGGCCGACAGGGTACTTTTGACGAGCAGTACTTC. Protein product: CASSPGRQGTFDEQYF.

The chain is built from TRBV5-1 and TRBJ1-2; 8 nucleotides agree with TRBD1. Looked up from germline, CDR1 is SGHRS and CDR2 is YFSETQ. CDR3 length: 15 amino acids. V dropped 0 bases and J dropped 6; count of bases not matched to a gene: 7. The CDR3 nucleotides are TGCGCCAGCAGCTTGGACCAGGGGGCAATTAATGGCTACACCTTC. Translating it yields CASSLDQGAINGYTF.

V is TRBV27 and J is TRBJ1-2; 7 nucleotides line up with TRBD1. V shed 6 bases, J shed 5 bases, and the junction held 6 bases outside the gene matches. CDR3 length equals 13 residues. Germline lookup yields CDR1 MNHEY and CDR2 SMNVEV (reference sequence). CDR3 loop: CASSPGQFYGYTF. The DNA for the CDR3 is TGTGCCAGCAGCCCGGGACAGTTTTATGGCTACACCTTC.

This clone has ten or more counts. V usage is TRBV4-2 and J usage is TRBJ2-7, with 7 bases that match TRBD2. CDR3 length: 17 residues. Germline V CDR1 and CDR2: LGHNA, YNFKEQ. With 0 bases clipped from V and 3 bases from J, the junction kept 11 bases outside the gene matches. The CDR3 reads CASSQETSAEEHYEQYF. The CDR3 nucleotides read TGTGCCAGCAGCCAAGAAACTAGCGCAGAGGAGCACTACGAGCAGTACTTC.

The sample holds one count of this clone. The genes are TRBV3-1 (or the pseudogene TRBV3-2) and TRBJ2-1; a weak D match, TRBD2 (6 bases). This CDR3 spans 15 amino acids. V lost 6 bases and J 0 bases, leaving 12 bases between the germline ends. Germline-derived CDR1 and CDR2 are LGHDT and YNNKEL (reference sequence). The CDR3 DNA reads as TGTGCCAGCAGTTGGCCCGGGAGCTCCTACAATGAGCAGTTCTTC. Translated: CASSWPGSSYNEQFF.